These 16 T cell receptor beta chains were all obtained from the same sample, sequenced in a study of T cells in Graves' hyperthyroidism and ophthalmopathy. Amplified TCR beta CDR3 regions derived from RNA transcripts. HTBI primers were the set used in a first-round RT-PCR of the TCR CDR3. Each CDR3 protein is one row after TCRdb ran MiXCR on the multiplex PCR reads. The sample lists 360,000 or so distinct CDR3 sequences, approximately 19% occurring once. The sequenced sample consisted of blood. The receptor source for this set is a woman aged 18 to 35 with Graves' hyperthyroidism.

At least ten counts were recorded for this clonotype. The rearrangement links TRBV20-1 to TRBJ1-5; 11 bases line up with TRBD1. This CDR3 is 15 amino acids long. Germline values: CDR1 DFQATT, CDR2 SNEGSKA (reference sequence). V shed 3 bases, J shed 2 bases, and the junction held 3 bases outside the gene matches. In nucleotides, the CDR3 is TGCAGTGCTAGGGGGGGACAGGGGGGCAATCAGCCCCAGCATTTT. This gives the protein CSARGGQGGNQPQHF.

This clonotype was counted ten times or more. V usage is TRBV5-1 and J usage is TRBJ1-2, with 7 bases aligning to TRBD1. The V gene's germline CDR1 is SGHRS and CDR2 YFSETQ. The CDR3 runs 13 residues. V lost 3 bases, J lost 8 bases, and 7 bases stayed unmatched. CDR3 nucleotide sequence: TGCGCCAGCAGCTCTGACGACAGGGAAGGCTACACCTTC. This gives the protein CASSSDDREGYTF.

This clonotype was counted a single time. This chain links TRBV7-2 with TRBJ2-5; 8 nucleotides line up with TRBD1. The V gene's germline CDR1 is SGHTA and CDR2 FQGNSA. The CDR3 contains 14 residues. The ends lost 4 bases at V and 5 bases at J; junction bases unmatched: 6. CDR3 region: CASSYQGAVETQYF. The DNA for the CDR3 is TGTGCCAGCAGCTATCAGGGGGCGGTGGAGACCCAGTACTTC.

CDR3 DNA sequence: TGTGCCAGTAGTAGAGCTAGCGGGAGGCCCGCGGCTCGGGAGCTGTTTTTT. Translation gives CASSRASGRPAARELFF. V and J are TRBV19 and TRBJ2-2; 11 bases map to TRBD2. V lost 4 bases to trimming and J lost 9 bases; unmatched junction nucleotides: 13. CDR1 and CDR2 from the germline V gene are LNHDA and SQIVND (reference sequence). This CDR3 comprises 17 residues.

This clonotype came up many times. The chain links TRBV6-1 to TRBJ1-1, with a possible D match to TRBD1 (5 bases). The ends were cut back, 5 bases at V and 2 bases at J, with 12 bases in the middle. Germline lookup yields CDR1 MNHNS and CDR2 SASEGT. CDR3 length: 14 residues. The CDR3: CASSPGPINTEAFF. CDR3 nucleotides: TGTGCCAGCAGTCCGGGACCGATAAACACTGAAGCTTTCTTT.

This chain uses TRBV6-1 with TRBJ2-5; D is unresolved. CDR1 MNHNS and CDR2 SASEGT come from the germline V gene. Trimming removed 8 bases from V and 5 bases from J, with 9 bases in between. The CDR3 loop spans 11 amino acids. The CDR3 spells CASAAWETQYF. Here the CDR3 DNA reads TGTGCCAGCGCTGCGTGGGAGACCCAGTACTTC.

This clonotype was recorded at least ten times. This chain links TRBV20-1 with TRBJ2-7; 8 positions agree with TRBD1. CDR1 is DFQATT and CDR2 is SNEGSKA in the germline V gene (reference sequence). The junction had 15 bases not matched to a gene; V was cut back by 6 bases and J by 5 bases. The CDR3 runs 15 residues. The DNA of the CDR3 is TGCAGTGCGCCGGGACTGACAGGGGTTACCGACGAGCAGTACTTC. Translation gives CSAPGLTGVTDEQYF.

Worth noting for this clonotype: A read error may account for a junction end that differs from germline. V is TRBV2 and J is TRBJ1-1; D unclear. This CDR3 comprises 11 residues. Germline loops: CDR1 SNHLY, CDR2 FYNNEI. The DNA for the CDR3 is TGTGCCAGCAGTGGCAGGTCTGATGCTTTCTTT. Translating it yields CASSGRSDAFF.

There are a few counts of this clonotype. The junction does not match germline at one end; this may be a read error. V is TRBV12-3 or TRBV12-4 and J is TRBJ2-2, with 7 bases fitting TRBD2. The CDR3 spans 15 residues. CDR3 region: CASTFGGVVAGELWF. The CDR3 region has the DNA TGTGCCAGCACCTTTGGGGGGGTCGTTGCCGGGGAGCTGTGGTTT.

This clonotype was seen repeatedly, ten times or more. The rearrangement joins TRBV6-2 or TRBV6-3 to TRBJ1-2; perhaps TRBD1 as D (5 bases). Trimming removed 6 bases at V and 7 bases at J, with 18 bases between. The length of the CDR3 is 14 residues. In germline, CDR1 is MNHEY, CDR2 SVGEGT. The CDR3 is CASSSSTDSSGYTF. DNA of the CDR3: TGTGCCAGCAGCTCCTCCACCGACAGCTCTGGCTACACCTTC.

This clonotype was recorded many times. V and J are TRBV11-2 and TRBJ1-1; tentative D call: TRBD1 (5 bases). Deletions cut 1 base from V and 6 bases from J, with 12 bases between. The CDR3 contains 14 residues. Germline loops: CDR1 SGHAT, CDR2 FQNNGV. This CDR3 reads CASSLGQIRAEAFF. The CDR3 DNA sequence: TGTGCCAGCAGCTTAGGACAGATCAGGGCTGAAGCTTTCTTT.

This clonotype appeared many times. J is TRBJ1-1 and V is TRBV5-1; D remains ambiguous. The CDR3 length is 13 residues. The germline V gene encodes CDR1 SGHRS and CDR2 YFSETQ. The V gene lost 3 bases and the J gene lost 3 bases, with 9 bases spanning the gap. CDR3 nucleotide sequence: TGCGCCAGCAGCTGGCCGGGGTACACTGAAGCTTTCTTT. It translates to CASSWPGYTEAFF.

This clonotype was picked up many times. In nucleotides, the CDR3 is TGTGCCAGCAGTGAAGGGGCCGGGGGCTACACCTTC. The encoded protein is CASSEGAGGYTF. The gene calls are TRBV6-1 and TRBJ1-2; no reliable D call. Germline-derived CDR1 and CDR2 are MNHNS and SASEGT. The CDR3 loop spans 12 amino acids. The V end was cut by 1 base, the J end by 8 bases, with 8 bases between.

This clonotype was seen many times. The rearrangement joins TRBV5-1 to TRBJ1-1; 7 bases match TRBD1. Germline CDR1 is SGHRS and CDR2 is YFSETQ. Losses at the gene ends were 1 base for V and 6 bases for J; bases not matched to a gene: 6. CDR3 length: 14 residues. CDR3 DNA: TGCGCCAGCAGCTTGTCGGGCAGGGGGGCTGAAGCTTTCTTT. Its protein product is CASSLSGRGAEAFF. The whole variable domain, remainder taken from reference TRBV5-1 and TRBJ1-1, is KAGVTQTPRYLIKTRGQQVTLSCSPISGHRSVSWYQQTPGQGLQFLFEYFSETQRNKGNFPGRFSGRQFSNSRSEMNVSTLELGDSALYLCASSLSGRGAEAFFGQGTRLTVV.

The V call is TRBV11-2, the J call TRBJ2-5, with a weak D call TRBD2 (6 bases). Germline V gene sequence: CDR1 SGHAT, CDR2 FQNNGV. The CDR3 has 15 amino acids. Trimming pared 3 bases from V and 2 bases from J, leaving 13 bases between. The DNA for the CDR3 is TGTGCCAGCAGCTTTTCGCGGGGACCTCAAGAGACCCAGTACTTC. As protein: CASSFSRGPQETQYF.

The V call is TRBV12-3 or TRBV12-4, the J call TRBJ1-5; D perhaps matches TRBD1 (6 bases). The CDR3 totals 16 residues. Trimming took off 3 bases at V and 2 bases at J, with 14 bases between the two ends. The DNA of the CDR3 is TGTGCCAGCAGTTTTAGGGGGGGACGGGGCAATCAGCCCCAGCATTTT. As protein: CASSFRGGRGNQPQHF.